This T cell receptor (beta chain) is drawn from a study of vaccination effects on CD4 cells after COVID-19 (dated by TCRdb to about 2022). With respect to the entire study: Participants received two doses of either the BNT162b2 or the mRNA-1273 mRNA SARS-CoV-2 vaccine. SARS-CoV-2 spike-specific CD4+ TCR repertoires were compared before and after mRNA vaccination in COVID-19 convalescent patients and in infection-naive vaccine recipients. The full study included over 8 COVID-19 convalescent patients and a few SARS-CoV-2-naive healthy vaccine recipients. In the study, cultures from other donors were sequenced using the Oncomine TCR Beta short-read assay on an Illumina iSeq 100.

In the ViraFEST assay, PBMC were stimulated with viral peptide pools, and antigen-specific CD4+ T cell clonotypes were then identified by expansion using TCR sequencing. After less than 13 days of culture, CD4+ T cells were isolated with the EasySep CD4+ T cell isolation kit. Negative nucleocapsid antibody results before and after vaccination confirmed that the healthy vaccine recipients had no prior SARS-CoV-2 infection. Some 2 million PBMC per well were cultured in IMDM with about 5% human AB serum, 10 IU/ml IL-2 and gentamicin, plus 10 ug/ml peptides. On days 3 and 7, half of the culture medium was replaced with fresh IL-2-containing medium. Each peptide stimulation condition was cultured in triplicate wells unless otherwise noted. Using Ficoll-Paque Plus gradient centrifugation, PBMC were separated from whole blood and then either used fresh or cryopreserved at -140C. The spike proteins of SARS-CoV-2 and of the common cold coronaviruses HCoV-NL63, HCoV-OC43 and HCoV-229E were spanned by overlapping peptide pools. The QIAamp micro DNA kit was used to extract genomic DNA from the cultured CD4+ T cells.

For CDR1 and CDR2, the germline V gene lists MNHEY and SVGAGI. V was cut back by 6 bases and J by 4 bases, leaving a gap of 12 bases between them. Including the terminal cysteine and phenylalanine, the CDR3 comprises 14 residues. Just the 42-base CDR3 DNA is kept, in frame starting at base 1. Library creation used the immunoSEQ multiplex PCR assay. DNA from the cultured and isolated CD4+ T cells underwent TCR beta CDR3 sequencing. The source study handled its data this way. Non-productive TCR sequences were removed, reads were trimmed to the CDR3 region, and CDR3s of at least 7 amino acids were retained. Antigen-specific clonotypes were identified with the MANAFEST web app by comparing expansion in peptide wells against reference cultures. For clones to be considered positive, expansion at FDR<0.05 versus reference and all other wells, an odds ratio above 5, and a frequency above 0.1% in two replicate wells were required. A clonotype was defined as cross-reactive if the clonotype was significantly expanded both in SARS-CoV-2 spike wells and in at least one common cold coronavirus spike condition. CDR3 similarity was assessed by Levenshtein distance with the stringdist R package, and unrooted trees were built with ape in R 3.6.1. TCRdb mirrors the immuneACCESS table, restricted to in-frame sequences. Some clones are absent from its copies; in checked studies, under half trace to an unresolved V gene, and the reason for the others is unknown. That table supplies the V and J calls and clone size; D and trimming were determined from the DNA. The sample data list approximately 30,000 clones, and 65% to 75% of these were observed just once. Together, the top ten hold 10% of the sample.

Comment on this clone: This receptor's antigen is unknown. The sample holds no much larger clone one base away, and base qualities are not on file.

The research as a whole found: Limitations of the study were the small number of convalescent patients and the absence of early post-infection timepoints. At late post-vaccination timepoints, both infection-induced and vaccine-induced clones showed marked clonal contraction, consistent with waning T cell responses. Among healthy vaccine recipients, nearly all vaccine-induced clones were SARS-CoV-2 mono-reactive, and only 1 of 255 was cross-reactive with common cold coronaviruses.

This receptor was obtained from a human donor who received a COVID-19 vaccine. This receptor chain uses TRBV6-5 and TRBJ1-4; matching of 5 bases hints at TRBD1 as the D gene. The source material was CD4+ T cells from PBMCs cultured with SARS-CoV-2 spike peptides, sampled before COVID-19 vaccination. The cell subset or site label of this sample denotes: SARS-CoV-2 spike overlapping peptide pool stimulation. The CDR3 reads CASSPRGGNEKLFF. The DNA sequence is TGTGCCAGCAGCCCGCGGGGGGGTAATGAAAAACTGTTTTTT.